This TCR beta chain is drawn from a study of shared clonotypes between healthy human individuals. Profiling relied on immunoSEQ multiplex PCR, and the TCRdb table lists in-frame clones only, not all of them. In the table there are about 2.1 million clones, around 93% of which are singletons. Naive CD8 cells lacked CD45RO, underwent positive selection for CCR7 and left out terminally differentiated effector memory CD45RA+ cells. The trim removed 5 bases at V and 0 bases at J, leaving 11 bases unmatched. The CDR3 extends over 19 amino acids. Germline V lookup: CDR1 SEHNR, CDR2 FQNEAQ (reference sequence).

The V gene is TRBV7-9, the J gene TRBJ2-1; 12 nucleotides line up with TRBD2. The clonotype originates from a young man in good health. Some clones in this sample may be carry-over from other donors' samples. Source material: naive CD8+ T cells from PBMCs. CDR3 region: CASSPKGLAGASSYNEQFF. As DNA, the CDR3 is TGTGCCAGCAGCCCAAAGGGACTAGCGGGCGCGAGCTCCTACAATGAGCAGTTCTTC.